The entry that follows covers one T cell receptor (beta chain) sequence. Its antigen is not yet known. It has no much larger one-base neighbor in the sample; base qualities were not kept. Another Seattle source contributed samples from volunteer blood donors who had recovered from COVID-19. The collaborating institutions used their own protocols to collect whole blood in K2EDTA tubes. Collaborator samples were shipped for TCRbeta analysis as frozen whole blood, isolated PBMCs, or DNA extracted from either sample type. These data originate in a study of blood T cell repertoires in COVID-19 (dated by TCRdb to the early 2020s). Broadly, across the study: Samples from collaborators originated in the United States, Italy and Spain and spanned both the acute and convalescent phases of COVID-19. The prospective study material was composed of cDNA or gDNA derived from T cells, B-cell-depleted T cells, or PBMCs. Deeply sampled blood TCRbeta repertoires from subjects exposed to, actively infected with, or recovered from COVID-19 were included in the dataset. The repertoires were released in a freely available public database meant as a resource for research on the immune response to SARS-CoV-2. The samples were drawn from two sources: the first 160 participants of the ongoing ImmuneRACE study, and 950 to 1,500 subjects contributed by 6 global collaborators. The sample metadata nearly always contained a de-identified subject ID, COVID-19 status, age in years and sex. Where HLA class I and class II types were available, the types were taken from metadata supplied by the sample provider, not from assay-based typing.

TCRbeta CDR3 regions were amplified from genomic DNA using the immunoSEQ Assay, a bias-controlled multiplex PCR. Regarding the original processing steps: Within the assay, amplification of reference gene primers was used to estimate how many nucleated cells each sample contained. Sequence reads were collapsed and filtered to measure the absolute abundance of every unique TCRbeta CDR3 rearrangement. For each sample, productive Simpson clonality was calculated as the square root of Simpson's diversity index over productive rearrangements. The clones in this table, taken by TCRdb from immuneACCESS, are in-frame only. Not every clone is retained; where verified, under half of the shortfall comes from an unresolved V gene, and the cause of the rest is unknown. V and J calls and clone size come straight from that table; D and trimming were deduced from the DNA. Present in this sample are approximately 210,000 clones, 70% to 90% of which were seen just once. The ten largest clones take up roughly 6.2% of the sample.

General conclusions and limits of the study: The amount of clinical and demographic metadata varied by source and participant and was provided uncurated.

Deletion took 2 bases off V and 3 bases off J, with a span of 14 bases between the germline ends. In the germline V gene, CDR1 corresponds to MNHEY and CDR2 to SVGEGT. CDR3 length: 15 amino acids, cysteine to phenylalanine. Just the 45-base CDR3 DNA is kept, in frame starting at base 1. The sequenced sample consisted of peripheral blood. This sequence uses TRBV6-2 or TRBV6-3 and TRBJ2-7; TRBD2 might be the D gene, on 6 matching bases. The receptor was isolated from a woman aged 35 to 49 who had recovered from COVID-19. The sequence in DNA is TGTGCCAGCAGTTACAAGGAGGGAAGGGGCTACGAGCAGTACTTC. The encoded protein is CASSYKEGRGYEQYF.